These 23 T cell receptor beta chains share one sample of origin, sequenced in a study of T cells in Graves' hyperthyroidism and ophthalmopathy. RNA transcripts served as the template for amplifying TCR beta CDR3 regions. Carried out on the TCR CDR3, a first-round RT-PCR used the HTBI primer set. TCRdb ran MiXCR on the multiplex PCR reads and lists one entry per CDR3 protein. This repertoire shows about 260,000 distinct CDR3 sequences, about a sixth found once; its top ten account for more than 25%. The source material was blood. All receptors derive from a woman between 18 and 29 years old with Graves' ophthalmopathy.

This clonotype was found many times. The chain couples TRBV29-1 to TRBJ2-1; TRBD1 might be the D (6 bases). V was pared by 7 bases and J by 3 bases, with 22 bases between. Germline V CDR1 and CDR2: SQVTM, ANQGSEA. This CDR3 is 16 amino acids long. CDR3 residues: CSALPPRDKYYNEQFF. CDR3 bases: TGCAGCGCACTGCCGCCTCGGGACAAGTACTACAATGAGCAGTTCTTC.

This clonotype was observed many times. The V call is TRBV28, the J call TRBJ2-1, with unresolved D. The length of the CDR3 is 14 residues. In germline, CDR1 is MDHEN, CDR2 SYDVKM. Trimming removed 5 bases at V and 4 bases at J, with 12 bases between. The CDR3: CASSPPRVYNEQFF. The CDR3 DNA sequence: TGTGCCAGCAGTCCCCCACGGGTATACAATGAGCAGTTCTTC.

This clonotype was picked up many times. The chain combines TRBV30 with TRBJ2-3, with 11 bases matching TRBD1. Germline V CDR1 and CDR2: GTSNPN, SVGIG (reference sequence). The CDR3 covers 16 residues. The J segment lost 5 bases and the V segment lost 0 bases, leaving 7 bases of the junction unmatched. The chain's CDR3 is CAWSVGQGARVDTQYF. The CDR3 DNA reads as TGTGCCTGGAGTGTCGGACAGGGGGCGAGGGTAGATACGCAGTATTTT.

The V and J genes are TRBV29-1 and TRBJ1-1; D might be TRBD1 (6 bases). Per the germline V gene, CDR1 is SQVTM and CDR2 is ANQGSEA. V lost 3 bases, J lost 6 bases, and 23 bases lay in between. This CDR3 is 16 amino acids long. The CDR3 bases are TGCAGCGTTGAGAGGATCGGGGGCTGGAGTAAGGCTGAAGCTTTCTTT. Protein product: CSVERIGGWSKAEAFF.

This clonotype has ten or more counts. The chain carries TRBV11-2 and TRBJ2-4, with TRBD2 identical over 7 bases. CDR3 length equals 15 residues. V was pared by 6 bases and J by 4 bases, with 9 bases of the junction left unmatched. Germline-derived CDR1 and CDR2 are SGHAT and FQNNGV. The CDR3 DNA reads as TGTGCCAGCAGTTACGGACTAGGGAATAAAAACATTCAGTACTTC. Its protein product is CASSYGLGNKNIQYF.

This clonotype has ten or more counts. This chain connects TRBV7-9 to TRBJ1-4; D perhaps matches TRBD1 (6 bases). The CDR3 extends over 15 amino acids. Between the trimmed V and J ends, which lost 6 bases and 8 bases, there was a span of 19 bases. The germline V gene has CDR1 SEHNR and CDR2 FQNEAQ (reference sequence). CDR3 bases: TGTGCCAGCAGTCCCACGGGGGGCAAAGGGGAAAAACTGTTTTTT. It encodes CASSPTGGKGEKLFF.

This clonotype has just a few counts. V usage is TRBV24-1 and J usage is TRBJ1-2; 8 bases are shared with TRBD1. CDR3 size: 14 residues. The V gene end was trimmed by 3 bases and the J gene end by 7 bases; junction bases not matched to a gene: 6. Germline V gene sequence: CDR1 KGHDR, CDR2 SFDVKD. In DNA form, the CDR3 reads TGTGCCACCAGTGATGAAGACAGGGGCTCTGGCTACACCTTC. Its protein product is CATSDEDRGSGYTF.

A remark on this clonotype: One junction end does not reproduce the germline sequence, and a read error may be involved. The genes are TRBV18 and TRBJ2-2; maybe TRBD2 (7 bases). The CDR3 is 17 residues long. CDR1 is KGHSH and CDR2 is LQKENI in the germline V gene. CDR3: CAGSPYPGGPDTGELFF. The CDR3 nucleotides read TGTGCCGGCTCACCGTATCCGGGGGGCCCTGACACCGGGGAGCTGTTTTTT.

This clonotype was observed a handful of times. The gene calls are TRBV6-2 or TRBV6-3 and TRBJ1-6, with 10 nucleotides matching TRBD1. The CDR3 sequence is 15 residues long. Germline assignment: CDR1 MNHEY and CDR2 SVGEGT. Trimming removed 8 bases from V and 10 bases from J; junction bases left unmatched: 11. The CDR3 sequence: CASGSGTGDRSPLHF. The CDR3, as DNA: TGTGCCAGCGGTTCCGGGACAGGGGATCGATCACCCCTCCACTTT.

The sample holds many counts of this clonotype. This chain links TRBV2 with TRBJ1-1; D uncertain. This CDR3 is 13 amino acids long. CDR1 is SNHLY and CDR2 is FYNNEI in the germline V gene. Deletions cut 7 bases from V and 2 bases from J, with 11 bases between. CDR3 residues: CASIQRANTEAFF. CDR3 coding DNA: TGTGCCAGCATTCAACGGGCTAACACTGAAGCTTTCTTT.

Comments on this clonotype: A much larger clone sits a single nucleotide away, making a read error possible. The rearrangement uses TRBV6-1 and TRBJ2-6; D is perhaps TRBD2 (6 bases). From germline, CDR1 is MNHNS and CDR2 SASEGT. V lost 11 bases and J lost 0, with 20 bases in between. The CDR3 spans 17 residues. The CDR3 reads CAGITGTSSSGANVLTF. The CDR3 bases are TGTGCCGGCATCACCGGGACTTCCAGCTCTGGGGCCAACGTCCTGACTTTC.

This clonotype has a count of ten or more. The rearrangement links TRBV29-1 to TRBJ1-1; D call uncertain. Germline CDR1 SQVTM, CDR2 ANQGSEA. CDR3 length: 11 residues. The CDR3 DNA sequence: TGCACCATAGACCTGAACACTGAAGCTTTCTTT. Translation gives CTIDLNTEAFF.

This clonotype showed up many times. This chain joins TRBV3-1 and TRBJ1-2; D perhaps matches TRBD1 (5 bases). This CDR3 comprises 16 residues. Per germline, CDR1 LGHDT and CDR2 YNNKEL (reference sequence). With 2 bases removed from V and 7 bases from J, the gap between germline ends came to 20 bases. The CDR3 loop reads CASSQSEGAGRSGYTF. CDR3 coding DNA: TGTGCCAGCAGCCAAAGTGAAGGGGCAGGGCGGAGTGGCTACACCTTC.

This clonotype was picked up many times. The gene calls are TRBV2 and TRBJ2-1; the match to TRBD2 covers 12 bases. There are 17 residues in the CDR3. The V and J ends lost 4 bases and 3 bases, in that order; junction bases with no gene match: 7. CDR1 is SNHLY and CDR2 is FYNNEI in the germline V gene. The CDR3, as DNA: TGTGCCAGCAGTGTATCTAGCGGGAGGGAGATCTACAATGAGCAGTTCTTC. Amino acid sequence: CASSVSSGREIYNEQFF.

The table lists this clonotype with many counts. V usage is TRBV7-9 and J usage is TRBJ1-1, with D maybe TRBD1 (5 bases). This CDR3 comprises 13 residues. The germline gives CDR1 SEHNR, CDR2 FQNEAQ (reference sequence). V dropped 6 bases and J dropped 7 bases, with 15 bases sitting between them. The CDR3 coding sequence is TGTGCCAGCAGTCTAGGGACTGGGGTTGAAGCTTTCTTT. It specifies CASSLGTGVEAFF.

This clonotype was picked up many times. The gene calls are TRBV6-1 and TRBJ1-1; maybe TRBD1 (6 bases). In germline, CDR1 is MNHNS, CDR2 SASEGT. This CDR3 has 14 residues. Trimming removed 2 bases at V and 3 bases at J, with 10 bases between. The DNA of the CDR3 is TGTGCCAGCAGTGAACAGGGGAGGGACACTGAAGCTTTCTTT. As protein: CASSEQGRDTEAFF.

Ten or more counts support this clonotype. The chain uses TRBV29-1 and TRBJ1-1; unclear D gene. Germline loops: CDR1 SQVTM, CDR2 ANQGSEA. The CDR3 is 11 amino acids. With 7 bases removed from V and 6 bases from J, the gap between germline ends came to 12 bases. CDR3 nucleotide sequence: TGCAGCGGCGTGGAGGCCGCTGAAGCTTTCTTT. This codes for CSGVEAAEAFF.

This clonotype was detected many times. The J gene is TRBJ2-4, the V gene TRBV12-3 or TRBV12-4, with 8 bases matching TRBD1. The length of the CDR3 is 16 residues. J was trimmed by 3 bases and V by 4 bases; bases with no gene match: 8. CDR3 DNA sequence: TGTGCCAGCAGTTGGGGGGACAGGACGGTCAAAAACATTCAGTACTTC. It encodes CASSWGDRTVKNIQYF.

This clonotype was counted many times. The chain uses TRBV7-9 and TRBJ1-1, with a weak D call TRBD1 (5 bases). Germline CDR1 SEHNR, CDR2 FQNEAQ (reference sequence). The CDR3 runs to 12 residues. The V gene lost 11 bases and the J gene lost 1 base, with 11 bases spanning the gap. CDR3 region: CASGIRNTEAFF. In DNA, the CDR3 is TGTGCCTCAGGGATCAGGAACACTGAAGCTTTCTTT.

This clonotype was counted many times. This chain uses TRBV6-5 with TRBJ1-2; 8 bases are shared with TRBD1. There are 15 residues in the CDR3. Germline V gene sequence: CDR1 MNHEY, CDR2 SVGAGI. Trimming cost V 0 bases and J 5 bases; bases outside gene matches: 5. The CDR3 DNA sequence: TGTGCCAGCAGTTACTCAGAGGGGACAGGTTATGGCTACACCTTC. Encoded protein: CASSYSEGTGYGYTF.

This clonotype showed up many times. This sequence joins TRBV7-3 and TRBJ2-3; a possible D gene is TRBD1 (5 bases). V was cut by 5 bases and J by 0 bases, with 15 bases left in between. CDR1 is SGHTA and CDR2 is FQGTGA in the germline V gene. The length of the CDR3 is 16 residues. CDR3 coding DNA: TGTGCCAGCAGCCCCGTAAACAGGATAAGCACAGATACGCAGTATTTT. Residues: CASSPVNRISTDTQYF.

This clonotype was recorded at least ten times. V usage is TRBV7-9 and J usage is TRBJ2-7, with TRBD1 identical over 11 bases. The CDR3 length is 14 residues. V was clipped by 5 bases and J by 1 base; unmatched bases: 1. CDR1 and CDR2 from the germline V gene are SEHNR and FQNEAQ (reference sequence). In DNA form, the CDR3 reads TGTGCCAGCAGCCGGGACAGGGGGTCCTACGAGCAGTACTTC. Protein: CASSRDRGSYEQYF. Full variable domain (remainder filled in from reference TRBV7-9 and TRBJ2-7): DTGVSQNPRHKITKRGQNVTFRCDPISEHNRLYWYRQTLGQGPEFLTYFQNEAQLEKSRLLSDRFSAERPKGSFSTLEIQRTEQGDSAMYLCASSRDRGSYEQYFGPGTRLTVT.

There are many counts of this clonotype. The gene calls are TRBV5-1 and TRBJ2-2; a possible D gene is TRBD1 (5 bases). Germline V gene data show CDR1 as SGHRS and CDR2 as YFSETQ. Trimming took off 2 bases at V and 2 bases at J, with 10 bases between the two ends. This CDR3 contains 15 residues. CDR3: CASSFGQGNTGELFF. DNA for the CDR3: TGCGCCAGCAGCTTCGGGCAGGGTAACACCGGGGAGCTGTTTTTT.